This is a list of T cell receptor beta chains from one sample in a study of OX40 agonist ivuxolimab in advanced cancers. Here immunoSEQ multiplex PCR was the method, and the copy in TCRdb shows in-frame clones only, minus some. The sample lists roughly 34,000 clones; approximately 89% were seen once. Sequenced material: CD4+ or CD8+ T cells sorted from blood, taken in a trial of the OX40 agonist ivuxolimab. These receptors were obtained from an adult with an advanced solid tumor such as melanoma, head and neck, liver or kidney cancer. CDR3s include the opening cysteine and the closing phenylalanine or tryptophan. D genes are given only for firm matches. Not every row has a clone size; where given, it reads once, few, many or a size class.

NA	TRBV5-4	NA	TRBJ2-7	12	CASSPNSYEQYF	TGTGCCAGCAGCCCGAATTCCTACGAGCAGTACTTC
NA	TRBV5-8	NA	TRBJ1-1	15	CASSLEGREFTEAFF	TGTGCCAGCAGCCTAGAAGGCAGGGAGTTCACTGAAGCTTTCTTT
TRBD2	TRBV19	NA	TRBJ2-1	18	CASRMGLAQTFSYNEQFF	TGTGCCAGTAGAATGGGACTAGCGCAGACCTTCTCCTACAATGAGCAGTTCTTC
NA	TRBV11-2	NA	TRBJ2-5	15	CASSPAGFSQETQYF	TGTGCCAGCAGCCCCGCAGGGTTTAGTCAAGAGACCCAGTACTTC
NA	TRBV27	NA	TRBJ1-2	14	CASSLSPGIFGYTF	TGTGCCAGCAGTTTATCTCCAGGGATCTTTGGCTACACCTTC
NA	TRBV27	NA	TRBJ1-5	14	CASSLQGSNQPQHF	TGTGCCAGCAGTTTACAGGGTAGCAATCAGCCCCAGCATTTT
NA	TRBV7-2	NA	TRBJ1-5	17	CASSLPDSVYSNQPQHF	TGTGCCAGCAGTCTTCCCGACAGCGTTTATAGCAATCAGCCCCAGCATTTT
NA	TRBV7-9	NA	TRBJ2-1	17	CASSLAGGAYSYNEQFF	TGTGCCAGCAGCTTAGCTGGGGGGGCCTACTCCTACAATGAGCAGTTCTTC
NA	TRBV5-6	once	TRBJ2-4	12	CASSLSGRIQYF	TGTGCCAGCAGCCTAAGCGGCCGGATTCAGTACTTC
TRBD2	TRBV4-2	NA	TRBJ2-2	14	CASSLSGGSGELFF	TGTGCCAGCAGCCTTAGCGGGGGGTCCGGGGAGCTGTTTTTT
TRBD1	TRBV27	NA	TRBJ1-4	14	CASRGQGVNEKLFF	TGTGCCAGCAGAGGACAGGGCGTTAATGAAAAACTGTTTTTT
TRBD1	TRBV23-1	NA	TRBJ2-7	14	CASGTGTVSYEQYF	TGCGCCAGCGGGACCGGGACAGTTTCCTACGAGCAGTACTTC
NA	TRBV5-5	NA	TRBJ2-7	15	CASSLAAGETYEQYF	TGTGCCAGCAGCTTGGCGGCAGGAGAAACCTACGAGCAGTACTTC
TRBD1	TRBV5-1	NA	TRBJ2-1	14	CASSRTGGTNEQFF	TGCGCCAGCAGCCGGACAGGGGGGACGAATGAGCAGTTCTTC
TRBD1	TRBV7-9	NA	TRBJ2-7	16	CASSIGWTGLSYEQYF	TGTGCCAGCAGCATAGGGTGGACAGGCTTATCCTACGAGCAGTACTTC
NA	TRBV13	NA	TRBJ2-7	15	CASSLGGDGSYEQYF	TGTGCCAGCAGCTTAGGGGGGGACGGATCCTACGAGCAGTACTTC
NA	TRBV19	NA	TRBJ2-3	16	CASSIETGTSTDTQYF	TGTGCCAGTAGTATAGAGACAGGAACTAGCACAGATACGCAGTATTTT
TRBD2	TRBV2	NA	TRBJ2-7	15	CASSVALAGVYEQYF	TGTGCCAGCAGTGTAGCGCTAGCGGGAGTCTACGAGCAGTACTTC
NA	TRBV13	NA	TRBJ2-7	13	CASSLGIGNEQYF	TGTGCCAGCAGCTTAGGAATAGGGAACGAGCAGTACTTC
NA	TRBV5-5	NA	TRBJ1-4	15	CASSLLEGRGEKLFF	TGTGCCAGCAGCTTGCTGGAGGGCAGGGGTGAAAAACTGTTTTTT
NA	TRBV7-9	NA	TRBJ1-5	14	CASSLGGRAQPQHF	TGTGCCAGCAGCTTAGGAGGGAGGGCTCAGCCCCAGCATTTT
TRBD2	TRBV13	NA	TRBJ2-1	16	CASSLSGPSSYNEQFF	TGTGCCAGCAGCCTTAGCGGGCCTAGCTCCTACAATGAGCAGTTCTTC
NA	TRBV7-8	NA	TRBJ2-7	13	CASSLVASYEQYF	TGTGCCAGCAGCTTAGTGGCCTCCTACGAGCAGTACTTC
NA	TRBV7-9	NA	TRBJ1-3	11	CARDSGNTIYF	TGTGCCAGAGACTCTGGAAACACCATATATTTT
NA	TRBV5-4	NA	TRBJ1-2	14	CASSLVVGDYGYTF	TGTGCCAGCAGCTTGGTCGTGGGGGACTATGGCTACACCTTC